The present entry profiles one T cell receptor beta chain with its context. Its antigen is not yet known. Per-base qualities were not stored, and no clone one base away is much larger. The sample's time point label is to be understood as: about 28 days (+/-7) after the second vaccine dose. Read against the paper, the sample's treatment or condition label means: meningococcal conjugate vaccine given as trial control. Samples from vaccinated people were obtained from the UK trials COV001 and COV002, which included a single-blind randomized controlled phase 2/3 trial of AZD1222 (ChAdOx1 nCoV-19) in healthy adults. Trial participant PBMC samples were collected at day 0 and day 28 after the second dose for TCRbeta chain sequencing. The CDR3 regions of human TCRbeta chains were analyzed by immunosequencing. The study's own analysis went as follows. TCRs in the repertoires were matched against a reference library of SARS-CoV-2-specific TCRs that had been generated with the MIRA antigen-specificity platform. Breadth meant the fraction of unique TCRs that were SARS-CoV-2-associated, whereas depth meant the fraction of total T cells that were SARS-CoV-2-associated. Using the MIRA data, each spike-specific TCR was assigned both to the spike region to which the TCR was reactive and to a CD4 or CD8 class. Log10-transformed breadth and depth values were compared by one-way ANOVA with Sidak's multiple comparisons tests. TCRdb holds this immuneACCESS table with in-frame rearrangements only. Some clones are missing; in checked studies, unresolved V genes explain under half, and the rest has no known cause. The V and J calls and the clone size are those of that table, but D and trimming were determined from the DNA. Counted in this sample were 120,000 to 150,000 clones; around 90% of them appeared once. The ten largest clonotypes hold roughly 5.2% of the sample.

The entry originates in a study of T cell responses to AZD1222 COVID-19 vaccine (dated by TCRdb to the early 2020s). For context, the study as a whole: TCR sequencing covered 230 or so trial participants: 200 to 220 given two doses of AZD1222 and around 26 given two doses of MenACWY control vaccine. Trial participants were enrolled by age into 18-55, 56-69 and 70-plus year subgroups, with 148, 28 and 57 TCR-sequenced participants respectively. General conclusions and limits of the study: The 56-69-year group was small, and its depth increase did not reach significance, likely because of low power. Conclusions about previously exposed vaccinees were limited because only six AZD1222 recipients were SARS-CoV-2 seropositive at baseline. Epitopes outside the regions mutated in the B.1.351 and B.1.1.7 variants were reportedly recognized by nearly half of the unique spike-specific TCRs. Because no day 14 peak-response samples were available, the repertoires could be characterized only after the peak T cell response. After two AZD1222 doses, both the breadth and the depth of spike-specific TCRs were significantly higher than at day 0 and than in MenACWY recipients. Most participants were white British and females outnumbered males, and the authors suggested that clonal diversity may have been underestimated. The whole spike protein was spanned by vaccine-associated CD4 TCRs, and dominant responses were seen in regions 160-218 and 743-854.

V loses 8 bases of germline sequence and J loses 4 bases, and the interval between the two ends is 12 bases. Reading the germline V gene gives CDR1 ENHRY and CDR2 SYGVKD. The CDR3 measures 13 amino acids from cysteine to phenylalanine. The kept DNA is CDR3 alone, 39 bases in frame from the first base. Rearrangement joined TRBV10-3 to TRBJ1-3, and possibly TRBD1, on 5 matching bases. The sequencing used peripheral blood, collected 28 days after the second dose of the MenACWY control vaccine. The receptor was derived from an adult who received the MenACWY meningococcal vaccine as a control. The DNA reads TGTGCCATCCAACAGGCCGGGGGAAACACCATATATTTT. This translates into CAIQQAGGNTIYF.